In this sample, the clone carrying this T cell receptor beta chain turned up many times. Its antigen is unidentified. This record comes from a study of blood T cells in healthy people across ages. Study in general: Capture via template switching afforded approximately one barcoded beta molecule per two T cells.

Germline V CDR1 and CDR2: LGHDT, YNNKEL (reference sequence). The length of the CDR3 is 15 residues. V lost 4 bases and J 11 bases, leaving 23 bases between the germline ends. A second PCR, run for roughly 7 to 11 cycles, used a sample-barcoded 5' primer plus a J-beta primer mix. One entry per CDR3 protein results from TCRdb running MiXCR on the 5' RACE reads. The table shows over 550,000 distinct CDR3 sequences, with approximately 30% occurring only once. Around 10 milliliters of peripheral blood were drawn from each donor. A minimum of 6 micrograms of total RNA was extracted per sample. Broader study findings: CMV infection status of these donors was not known.

Source material: blood. The chain is built from TRBV3-1 and TRBJ2-5; D might be TRBD1 or TRBD2, each matching 5 bases. The receptor's source is a woman older than 75 in good health. The CDR3 protein is CASSPNRSGPQRQYF. CDR3 coding DNA: TGTGCCAGCAGCCCCAACCGCTCGGGGCCACAGAGGCAGTACTTC.